This TCR beta chain emerged from a study of control samples from healthy donors and cancer patients. Per germline, CDR1 MNHEY and CDR2 SVGAGI. Germline trimming cut 1 base from V and 6 bases from J; bases unmatched to any gene: 10. There are 16 residues in the CDR3. This clone was counted once. The data were produced by immunoSEQ multiplex PCR, yet TCRdb's version contains in-frame clones alone and is incomplete. The sample contains some 140,000 clones, around 85% of which appear only once. The chain recombines TRBV6-5 with TRBJ1-2; 8 nucleotides line up with TRBD1. The clonotype comes from a woman aged 25 to 39 in good health. Sample: blood. CDR3 sequence reads: CASSYFNQGAGNGYTF. The DNA of the CDR3 is TGTGCCAGCAGTTACTTCAATCAGGGGGCGGGCAATGGCTACACCTTC.